One and the same sample provided the 8 T cell receptor beta chains below, sequenced in a study of T-cell memory formation after mild COVID-19. TCRdb independently ran MiXCR on the 5' RACE reads; one entry per CDR3 protein. The sample shows 110,000 or so distinct CDR3 sequences, about 20% of them seen only once. Material: PBMCs or a T cell subset sorted from them (not recorded which). These receptors were taken from a man between 18 and 29 years old who had mild COVID-19 (a few samples of this study predate the infection). Cell type and time point are not known.

This clonotype was observed a few times. The CDR3 DNA is TGCGCCAGCAGGGCAGTTGGCCGTAAAGAGCAGTACGTC. It codes for CASRAVGRKEQYV. The chain recombines TRBV5-1 with TRBJ2-7, with D unresolved. The CDR3 is 13 amino acids. Trimming removed 5 bases at V and 7 bases at J, with 16 bases between. Germline V lookup: CDR1 SGHRS, CDR2 YFSETQ.

The sample holds a few counts of this clonotype. The J gene is TRBJ2-3, the V gene TRBV7-8; perhaps TRBD1 as D (5 bases). Germline loops: CDR1 SGHVS, CDR2 FQNEAQ. Trimming pared 3 bases from V and 2 bases from J, leaving 9 bases between. The CDR3 length is 14 residues. The CDR3 region has the DNA TGTGCCAGCAGCTTCCTACAGGCCACAGATACGCAGTATTTT. It is translated as CASSFLQATDTQYF.

CDR3 amino acids: CASKQGDSNQPQHF. The CDR3 DNA reads TGTGCCAGCAAACAGGGTGATAGCAATCAGCCCCAGCATTTT. The chain employs TRBV12-3 or TRBV12-4 and TRBJ1-5; TRBD1 is a possible D gene (6 bases). CDR3 length: 14 residues. Trimming removed 7 bases from V and 0 bases from J, with 10 bases in between.

The gene calls are TRBV10-1 and TRBJ2-5; no clear D. The CDR3 has 12 residues. Trimming removed 0 bases at V and 9 bases at J, with 8 bases between. Germline CDR1 and CDR2: WNHNN and SYGVQD (reference sequence). For the CDR3, the DNA is TGCGCCAGCAGTGAGTCCTCTTACCCCCAGTACTTC. Amino acid sequence: CASSESSYPQYF.

The rearrangement links TRBV4-3 to TRBJ2-4; possible D gene TRBD2, 5 bases. There are 13 residues in the CDR3. In germline, CDR1 is LGHNA, CDR2 YSLEER. Trimming cost V 6 bases and J 8 bases, with 14 bases left between them. The CDR3 DNA follows: TGCGCCAGCAGTCCGGGGTCCTCCCACATTCAGTACTTC. It codes for CASSPGSSHIQYF.

This clonotype appeared a few times. The chain has TRBV4-3 and TRBJ2-4; D is perhaps TRBD1 (5 bases). V was trimmed by 4 bases and J by 0 bases, leaving 22 bases between them. The V gene's germline CDR1 is LGHNA and CDR2 YSLEER. The CDR3 has 19 residues. In DNA, the CDR3 is TGCGCCAGCAGCCCTCGCCTGGGCCAAGGGGTCATAGCCAAAAACATTCAGTACTTC. Translated, it gives CASSPRLGQGVIAKNIQYF.

This clonotype appeared a few times. The gene calls are TRBV4-2 and TRBJ2-7, with a possible D match to TRBD1 (5 bases). The germline gives CDR1 LGHNA, CDR2 YNFKEQ. The V gene lost 5 bases and the J gene lost 3 bases, with 14 bases spanning the gap. This CDR3 has 14 residues. CDR3 in amino acids: CASSTLDRYYEQYF. CDR3 DNA: TGTGCCAGCAGCACCCTCGACAGATACTACGAGCAGTACTTC.

The chain couples TRBV5-6 to TRBJ2-1; D may correspond to TRBD1 or TRBD2 (5 bases each). V was trimmed by 4 bases and J by 6 bases, leaving 17 bases between them. In germline, CDR1 is SGHDT, CDR2 YYEEEE. CDR3 length: 15 residues. The CDR3 DNA reads TGTGCCAGCAGCCCTCCAACCGGGGCTCTCAATGAGCAGTTCTTC. This translates into CASSPPTGALNEQFF.